What follows describes a single T cell receptor (beta chain). Source study methods: Amplifying reference gene primers gave estimates of nucleated cell counts. TCRdb's table, derived via immunoSEQ multiplex PCR, lists solely in-frame clones and lacks some. D and trimming come from the DNA, and the V and J calls and clone size come from that table. The table shows about 280,000 clones, with around nine tenths occurring only once. Seattle's enrolled individuals joined amid active infection and were then monitored longitudinally. The sample comes from a study of blood T cell repertoires in COVID-19. Looking at the study overall: T cells, B-cell-depleted T cells, or PBMCs supplied cDNA or gDNA.

The V end lost 4 bases, the J end lost 2 bases, and 12 bases lay between the germline ends. CDR1 and CDR2 (germline): KGHDR, SFDVKD. The CDR3 spans 15 residues. The receptor was isolated from a woman aged 25 to 45 with COVID-19, enrolled during active disease. The sequenced sample was peripheral blood. The chain uses TRBV24-1 and TRBJ2-3; D call uncertain. In DNA, the CDR3 is TGTGCCACCAGTGACGTTCGCCGGTCCACAGATACGCAGTATTTT. It specifies CATSDVRRSTDTQYF.